This T cell receptor (beta chain) was documented in a study of prognosis after radiotherapy for stage I lung cancer (dated by TCRdb to the early 2020s). Regarding the study in general: Between early 2018 and January 2019, nineteen patients with stage I NSCLC were enrolled in Nanjing, China. Stage I lung tumors that were newly diagnosed and primary were found in around 13 patients, while about 5 patients had oligometastatic NSCLC after surgical resection of the primary tumor. Every patient was regarded as medically inoperable, because of comorbidities in some 12 cases and refusal of surgery in several cases. The cohort included more than 10 men and five or six women, with a median age of almost 75 years and a range of roughly 53 to 90 years. Tumor histology was squamous cell carcinoma in seven patients and adenocarcinoma in under 15. Image-guided IMRT or VMAT was used to deliver SBRT in 3 to 5 fractions at a biologically effective dose of at least 100 Gy. Concurrent therapy was not administered to any patient alongside SBRT. About 20% of the 19 patients developed distant metastases after SBRT, at a median of about seven months; the other 15 showed no significant progression. This study profiled peripheral blood TCR beta repertoires from stage I NSCLC patients before and after stereotactic body radiotherapy and linked the repertoires to distant failure. For each of the 20 or so patients, one blood sample was taken before SBRT and one after, so the study sequenced about 38 samples in total.

The paper as a whole reports these results and caveats: Post-SBRT Shannon entropy and its change from baseline were lower in patients who developed distant metastases; baseline Shannon entropy was not associated with metastases. Differences in TRBV and TRBJ usage frequencies by metastasis status were reportedly observed in two V genes at baseline and in nine V and two J genes after SBRT. A decrease in unique TCR clone counts was observed after SBRT (median approximately 10,000 before versus around 6,900 after; Wilcoxon paired P=0.011). The study was limited by its small cohort and short follow-up, and the findings require independent validation. None of the reported P values were adjusted for multiple comparisons. Whether the expanded TCR clones were tumor-specific was not determined.

All patients had node-negative disease on CT and PET/CT, and none had a history of other malignancies or had previously received chemotherapy or radiotherapy. Around 6 milliliters of peripheral venous blood were drawn into EDTA tubes at each of two time points. Ficoll-Paque Plus density-gradient centrifugation was used to isolate PBMCs. Right after collection, samples were placed at -80 degrees C and kept there until analysis. Concerning this clonotype: Its target antigen remains unknown. The junction does not match germline at one end; this may be a read error.

CDR1 MNHNS and CDR2 SASEGT are derived from the germline V gene. The CDR3 sequence holds 17 residues, the cysteine and phenylalanine included. Only CDR3 DNA is held: 51 bases, read in frame from base 1. Two rounds of multiplex PCR were used to amplify the TCR beta CDR3 region from genomic DNA. In the first PCR round, primers specific to each TRBV and TRBJ gene were used, and the primer sequences were filed in Chinese patent CN105087789A. Universal primers were used in the second PCR round. The Roche High Pure PCR Template Preparation Kit was used to extract genomic DNA from frozen PBMCs. The libraries underwent paired-end sequencing with 151 bp reads on an Illumina HiSeq 3000. The authors' analysis ran thus. Raw reads lacking the multiplex PCR primer sequences were removed with CutAdapt. High-quality paired reads were merged into contigs with PEAR. By aligning each contig to reference sequences, MiXCR assigned the TRB V, D and J gene segments to that contig. To remove sequencing errors, CDR3 sequences were clustered according to base quality and sequence similarity. Shannon entropy normalized by the natural log of productive TCR sequence number was used as the measure of diversity. Clonality was defined as one minus Shannon entropy divided by the natural log of the number of unique clonotypes. The Youden index of ROC curves was used to select progression-free survival cut-offs for repertoire metrics, and analyses were performed in R 3.5.3. In-frame beta chains were kept once TCRdb had trimmed the public reads at Q25 with fastp and called clones with MiXCR. Rows are unified per CDR3 protein, each entry keeping the most common DNA and genes. In this record, the V and J calls reflect TCRdb's handling and not the investigators' own analysis. Counted in this sample were 59,000 or so distinct CDR3 sequences; 26% of them appeared once. The ten largest clones represent 6% to 9% of the sample.

This TCR was recovered from a donor aged 50 or older with non-small cell lung cancer. Rearrangement joined TRBV6-1 to TRBJ2-7, with 11 middle bases fitting TRBD2. The sample in question was PBMCs, obtained before or after stereotactic body radiation therapy (not recorded which). The DNA reads TGTGCCAGCAGTCCGGGACTAGCGGTGATCCTCTCCTACGATCAGTACTTC. The translation is CASSPGLAVILSYDQYF.